The 20 T cell receptor beta chains listed next were all sequenced from one sample in a study of blood T cell repertoires in COVID-19. TCRdb keeps only in-frame clones here, not all; method: immunoSEQ multiplex PCR. The data hold 250,000 to 350,000 clones, with around 90% observed a single time. The sequenced material came from PBMCs or T cells enriched from blood (not recorded which). The receptors shown here come from a man aged 60 to 75 who had recovered from COVID-19.

Only a few counts were recorded for this clone. The chain combines TRBV27 with TRBJ1-6; 9 bases are a match to TRBD1. Germline CDR1 is MNHEY and CDR2 is SMNVEV (reference sequence). Trimming took 7 bases from V and 10 from J; bases not matched to a gene: 8. The CDR3 spans 14 residues. The CDR3 loop is CASTVGQGESPLHF. The CDR3 DNA follows: TGTGCCAGCACTGTGGGACAGGGTGAATCACCCCTCCACTTT.

The chain combines TRBV4-3 with TRBJ2-7, with D uncertain. V was trimmed by 0 bases and J by 0 bases, leaving 12 bases between them. Germline values: CDR1 LGHNA, CDR2 YSLEER. CDR3 size: 16 residues. CDR3 bases: TGCGCCAGCAGCCAAGATCTGAGCTTAAGCTCCTACGAGCAGTACTTC. Encoded protein: CASSQDLSLSSYEQYF.

The chain employs TRBV24-1 and TRBJ2-5; TRBD2 aligns across 15 bases. In germline, CDR1 is KGHDR, CDR2 SFDVKD. The CDR3 extends over 16 amino acids. J gave up 5 bases and V 6 bases, and 6 bases lay outside the gene matches. DNA of the CDR3: TGTGCCACCAGTACCCCCGGACTAGCGGGAGGGGAGACCCAGTACTTC. Its translation: CATSTPGLAGGETQYF.

V and J are TRBV6-4 and TRBJ1-1; perhaps TRBD1 as D (6 bases). Trimming took off 6 bases at V and 9 bases at J, with 17 bases between the two ends. CDR1 and CDR2 (germline): MRHNA, SNTAGT. This CDR3 comprises 13 residues. The CDR3 spells CASSRETGHQAFF. The CDR3, as DNA: TGTGCCAGCAGCCGGGAAACAGGGCACCAAGCTTTCTTT.

This chain links TRBV3-1 (or the pseudogene TRBV3-2) with TRBJ2-3, with 12 bases matching TRBD2. The junction had 5 bases not matched to a gene; V was cut back by 2 bases and J by 5 bases. The germline gives CDR1 LGHDT, CDR2 YNNKEL (reference sequence). The CDR3 runs to 16 residues. The CDR3 here is CASSQTSGGPKDTQYF. CDR3 nucleotide sequence: TGTGCCAGCAGCCAAACTAGCGGGGGGCCGAAAGATACGCAGTATTTT.

The J gene is TRBJ2-5, the V gene TRBV7-9; 7 positions agree with TRBD1. The CDR3 loop spans 13 amino acids. Germline-derived CDR1 and CDR2 are SEHNR and FQNEAQ (reference sequence). Unmatched junction bases numbered 4, after V lost 4 bases and J lost 5 bases. This CDR3 reads CASSYTGDETQYF. The CDR3 DNA is TGTGCCAGCAGCTATACAGGGGATGAGACCCAGTACTTC.

This rearrangement joins TRBV4-3 to TRBJ2-1; D not resolved. The CDR3 runs to 15 residues. Germline CDR1 LGHNA, CDR2 YSLEER. V was shortened by 4 bases and J by 0 bases, with 10 bases between the two germline ends. The CDR3 sequence: CASSLSETSYNEQFF. CDR3 in DNA: TGCGCCAGCAGCCTCAGCGAGACCTCCTACAATGAGCAGTTCTTC.

J is TRBJ1-1 and V is TRBV2, with TRBD1 matching over 7 bases. The CDR3 covers 16 residues. Germline-derived CDR1 and CDR2 are SNHLY and FYNNEI. J lost 6 bases, V lost 4 bases, and 14 bases had no gene match. This CDR3 reads CASSALRAGGRPEAFF. The CDR3 coding sequence is TGTGCCAGCAGTGCACTCAGGGCAGGGGGACGGCCTGAAGCTTTCTTT.

The gene calls are TRBV19 and TRBJ2-5; D might be TRBD2 (7 bases). This CDR3 region has 15 residues. The germline V gene encodes CDR1 LNHDA and CDR2 SQIVND (reference sequence). V lost 1 base and J 5 bases, leaving 14 bases between the germline ends. CDR3 amino acids: CASSIGGGALETQYF. The CDR3 region has the DNA TGTGCCAGTAGTATAGGTGGGGGGGCTCTGGAGACCCAGTACTTC.

About this clone itself: Different DNA sequences within this sample yield the same CDR3. V is TRBV7-9 and J is TRBJ2-5, with 11 bases lining up with TRBD2. The J segment lost 5 bases and the V segment lost 3 bases, leaving 5 bases of the junction unmatched. The CDR3 is made up of 15 amino acids. From germline, CDR1 is SEHNR and CDR2 FQNEAQ (reference sequence). This chain's CDR3 is CASSLLAGGQETQYF. The DNA of the CDR3 is TGTGCCAGCAGCTTGCTAGCGGGAGGCCAGGAGACCCAGTACTTC. Complete variable domain (other parts from reference TRBV7-9 and TRBJ2-5): DTGVSQNPRHKITKRGQNVTFRCDPISEHNRLYWYRQTLGQGPEFLTYFQNEAQLEKSRLLSDRFSAERPKGSFSTLEIQRTEQGDSAMYLCASSLLAGGQETQYFGPGTRLLVL.

The rearrangement uses TRBV7-6 and TRBJ2-3, with TRBD2 matching over 9 bases. The CDR3 loop spans 17 amino acids. The V segment lost 0 bases and the J segment 0 bases; nucleotides outside the gene matches: 4. Germline V gene data show CDR1 as SGHVS and CDR2 as FNYEAQ. In DNA, the CDR3 is TGTGCCAGCAGCTTAGCGGCTAGCGGGGTTAGCACAGATACGCAGTATTTT. Protein product: CASSLAASGVSTDTQYF.

The chain employs TRBV7-2 and TRBJ1-5; TRBD1 might be the D (5 bases). CDR1 and CDR2 (germline): SGHTA, FQGNSA. The CDR3 consists of 15 residues. V lost 2 bases and J 6 bases, leaving 14 bases between the germline ends. The CDR3 DNA sequence: TGTGCCAGCAGCTTACAGCCAGGGTCCGGTCAGCCCCAGCATTTT. Encoded protein: CASSLQPGSGQPQHF.

The rearrangement uses TRBV21-1 and TRBJ2-7; the table names TRBD2, a call not compared with the DNA. TRBV21-1 is given as a pseudogene. The CDR3 length is 14 residues. CDR3 sequence reads: CASSKWGVLYEQYF. In DNA, the CDR3 is TGTGCCAGCAGCAAGTGGGGAGTTCTCTACGAGCAGTACTTC.

The chain uses TRBV7-8 and TRBJ1-5; the match to TRBD1 covers 7 bases. With 5 bases clipped from V and 3 bases from J, the junction kept 4 bases outside the gene matches. Germline V lookup: CDR1 SGHVS, CDR2 FQNEAQ. The CDR3 totals 14 residues. CDR3 nucleotides: TGTGCCAGCAGCGCGGGACAGAACAATCAGCCCCAGCATTTT. This translates into CASSAGQNNQPQHF.

This chain connects TRBV11-2 to TRBJ1-2; D perhaps matches TRBD1 (6 bases). Per germline, CDR1 SGHAT and CDR2 FQNNGV. V was trimmed by 2 bases and J by 8 bases, leaving 12 bases between them. This CDR3 has 13 residues. CDR3 sequence: CASSLTSGQGYTF. The CDR3 DNA is TGTGCCAGCAGCTTAACCAGTGGACAGGGCTACACCTTC.

The rearrangement uses TRBV19 and TRBJ1-6; D is undetermined. Germline CDR1 is LNHDA and CDR2 is SQIVND (reference sequence). Trimming stripped 10 bases from V and 0 bases from J, with 13 bases between. This CDR3 region has 15 residues. The CDR3: CATLDSSSYNSPLHF. The CDR3, as DNA: TGTGCCACCCTAGACTCGAGCTCCTATAATTCACCCCTCCACTTT. The complete variable domain, with remaining parts taken from reference TRBV19 and TRBJ1-6, reads DGGITQSPKYLFRKEGQNVTLSCEQNLNHDAMYWYRQDPGQGLRLIYYSQIVNDFQKGDIAEGYSVSREKKESFPLTVTSAQKNPTAFYLCATLDSSSYNSPLHFGNGTRLTVT.

J is TRBJ2-5 and V is TRBV29-1; no definite D call. Germline loops: CDR1 SQVTM, CDR2 ANQGSEA. There are 13 residues in the CDR3. V lost 7 bases and J lost 0, with 12 bases in between. The CDR3 sequence is CSALRSYQETQYF. CDR3 DNA: TGCAGCGCCCTTCGGAGTTACCAAGAGACCCAGTACTTC. Filled out from reference TRBV29-1 and TRBJ2-5, the complete variable domain reads SAVISQKPSRDICQRGTSLTIQCQVDSQVTMMFWYRQQPGQSLTLIATANQGSEATYESGFVIDKFPISRPNLTFSTLTVSNMSPEDSSIYLCSALRSYQETQYFGPGTRLLVL.

The CDR3 DNA sequence: TGTGCCAGCAGCTTGACTAGCGGGAGGGCCTACGAGCAGTACTTC. It encodes CASSLTSGRAYEQYF. The chain joins TRBV3-1 (or the pseudogene TRBV3-2) to TRBJ2-7, with 14 nucleotides matching TRBD2. The CDR3 runs to 15 residues. Germline CDR1 reads LGHDT; CDR2 reads YNNKEL (reference sequence). J was trimmed by 2 bases and V by 5 bases; bases with no gene match: 2.

The chain carries TRBV7-9 and TRBJ1-1; TRBD1 is a possible D gene (5 bases). Per germline, CDR1 SEHNR and CDR2 FQNEAQ (reference sequence). Trimming removed 7 bases from V and 1 base from J, with 10 bases in between. This CDR3 spans 13 amino acids. CDR3 protein: CASNRGTNTEAFF. CDR3 bases: TGTGCCAGCAACCGCGGGACGAACACTGAAGCTTTCTTT.

The V gene is TRBV7-9, the J gene TRBJ1-2; TRBD1 matches at 7 bases. J was trimmed by 7 bases and V by 5 bases; bases with no gene match: 22. The CDR3 totals 18 residues. CDR1 is SEHNR and CDR2 is FQNEAQ in the germline V gene (reference sequence). The CDR3 protein is CASSPIPPLDDRAFGYTF. In DNA, the CDR3 is TGTGCCAGCAGCCCGATTCCCCCTTTAGACGACAGGGCGTTTGGCTACACCTTC.